Described below is a single T cell receptor beta chain sequence and its context. These data come from a study of blood T cell repertoires in COVID-19. About the research overall: Whether acute or convalescent, the COVID-19 samples came from the United States, Italy and Spain.

The J segment lost 4 bases and the V segment lost 3 bases, leaving 8 bases of the junction unmatched. The CDR3 has 15 amino acids. Germline V gene lookup returns CDR1 MDHEN and CDR2 SYDVKM. Study members were between about 18 and 95 years old and lived in 20 to 25 US regions. Participant-reported clinical history was the basis for cohort assignment. TCRdb keeps only in-frame clones here, not all; method: immunoSEQ multiplex PCR. The sample lists roughly 400,000 clones, roughly 90% occurring once. The source material was PBMCs or T cells enriched from blood (not recorded which). The TCR originated in a woman aged 18-29 years who had been exposed to COVID-19. The J gene is TRBJ1-2, the V gene TRBV28; 7 bases line up with TRBD1. CDR3 region: CASSLLGQELYGYTF. CDR3 nucleotides: TGTGCCAGCAGTTTGCTTGGACAGGAGCTCTATGGCTACACCTTC.